Shown below are 21 T cell receptor beta chains from a single sample sequenced in a study of early T cells in non-severe SARS-CoV-2 infection. TCRdb itself ran the 5' RACE reads through MiXCR, one entry per CDR3 protein. Of around 72,000 distinct CDR3 sequences listed, around 10% are singletons. The specimen was whole blood, collected at baseline. The receptors were gathered from an adult who was a healthcare worker with PCR-confirmed SARS-CoV-2 infection or an uninfected control (not recorded which).

J is TRBJ1-2 and V is TRBV30; 7 nucleotides line up with TRBD1. Trimming at V came to 3 bases and at J to 2 bases, leaving 3 bases not matched to a gene. Germline V gives CDR1 GTSNPN, CDR2 SVGIG (reference sequence). CDR3 size: 13 residues. CDR3 protein: CAWSNRGNYGYTF. In DNA, the CDR3 is TGTGCCTGGAGCAACAGGGGAAACTATGGCTACACCTTC. Supplemented by reference TRBV30 and TRBJ1-2, the full variable domain reads SQTIHQWPATLVQPVGSPLSLECTVEGTSNPNLYWYRQAAGRGLQLLFYSVGIGQISSEVPQNLSASRPQDRQFILSSKKLLLSDSGFYLCAWSNRGNYGYTFGSGTRLTVV.

This clonotype was counted many times. The chain uses TRBV7-6 and TRBJ1-5; D unresolved. There are 14 residues in the CDR3. The V end was cut by 5 bases, the J end by 5 bases, with 13 bases between. Germline V CDR1 and CDR2: SGHVS, FNYEAQ. CDR3 nucleotides: TGTGCCAGCAGCGCAGGTAGTAGGGATCAGCCCCAGCATTTT. Translation gives CASSAGSRDQPQHF.

This clonotype appeared many times. This rearrangement joins TRBV4-2 to TRBJ2-3; 15 bases agree with TRBD2. Trimming cost V 1 base and J 3 bases; bases outside gene matches: 2. Germline CDR1 is LGHNA and CDR2 is YNFKEQ. There are 17 residues in the CDR3. CDR3 coding DNA: TGTGCCAGCAGCCAAGGGACTAGCGGGGGGGTAACAGATACGCAGTATTTT. Residues: CASSQGTSGGVTDTQYF.

The V and J genes are TRBV5-1 and TRBJ2-3; D possibly uses TRBD1 or TRBD2 (5 bases each). V gave up 4 bases and J gave up 4 bases, with 13 bases separating them. Germline assignment: CDR1 SGHRS and CDR2 YFSETQ. CDR3 size: 14 residues. The CDR3 DNA reads TGCGCCAGCAGCATCCGGGGCGGACCAGATACGCAGTATTTT. It encodes CASSIRGGPDTQYF.

In its sample, this clonotype was seen many times. The chain joins TRBV5-1 to TRBJ1-6, with unresolved D. This CDR3 is built from 13 residues. The germline V and J ends were trimmed by 0 bases and 7 bases, with 5 bases remaining between them. The germline V gene has CDR1 SGHRS and CDR2 YFSETQ. The CDR3 reads CASSLGPNSPLHF. The CDR3 DNA is TGCGCCAGCAGCTTGGGCCCGAATTCACCCCTCCACTTT.

This clonotype came up many times. The chain recombines TRBV11-2 with TRBJ2-3; D gene uncertain. The V gene's germline CDR1 is SGHAT and CDR2 FQNNGV. V lost 4 bases to trimming and J lost 6 bases, with 14 bases between them. CDR3 length: 14 amino acids. The CDR3 loop reads CASSYHPSDDTQYF. Written as DNA, the CDR3 is TGTGCCAGCAGCTACCACCCCTCGGATGATACGCAGTATTTT.

This clonotype was detected a few times. This rearrangement joins TRBV30 to TRBJ2-3, with TRBD1 identical over 9 bases. Germline-derived CDR1 and CDR2 are GTSNPN and SVGIG (reference sequence). This CDR3 contains 13 residues. Trimming took 2 bases from V and 5 from J; bases not matched to a gene: 2. As DNA, the CDR3 is TGTGCCTGGAGTACAGGGGGCGTAGATACGCAGTATTTT. Protein sequence: CAWSTGGVDTQYF.

This clonotype was counted many times. J is TRBJ2-3 and V is TRBV27; no reliable D call. V gave up 5 bases and J gave up 3 bases, with 15 bases separating them. The CDR3 totals 15 residues. Germline V gene lookup returns CDR1 MNHEY and CDR2 SMNVEV (reference sequence). The CDR3 nucleotides are TGTGCCAGCAGTCACACTCGCCCGATGACAGATACGCAGTATTTT. The encoded protein is CASSHTRPMTDTQYF.

In nucleotides, the CDR3 is TGCGCCAGCAGCGTATTCCAAGAGACCCAGTACTTC. This sequence encodes CASSVFQETQYF. This chain links TRBV5-1 with TRBJ2-5; the D is unclear. V lost 4 bases and J lost 1, with 5 bases in between. The CDR3 has 12 amino acids. Germline assignment: CDR1 SGHRS and CDR2 YFSETQ.

The chain has TRBV6-6 and TRBJ2-1; D remains ambiguous. Germline V lookup: CDR1 MNHNY, CDR2 SVGAGI (reference sequence). Trimming removed 7 bases from V and 6 bases from J, with 13 bases in between. CDR3 length: 13 amino acids. CDR3 DNA sequence: TGTGCCAGCAAAGCGACCCAGGCCAATGAGCAGTTCTTC. This encodes CASKATQANEQFF.

This clonotype was detected only a few times. The V and J genes are TRBV2 and TRBJ2-7; D unresolved. The V gene's germline CDR1 is SNHLY and CDR2 FYNNEI. Trimming took off 5 bases at V and 0 bases at J, with 14 bases between the two ends. This CDR3 contains 15 residues. In DNA form, the CDR3 reads TGTGCCAGCAGTTCGTTGGCGGAGCGCTCCTACGAGCAGTACTTC. Its protein product is CASSSLAERSYEQYF. Full variable domain (missing parts from reference TRBV2 and TRBJ2-7): EPEVTQTPSHQVTQMGQEVILRCVPISNHLYFYWYRQILGQKVEFLVSFYNNEISEKSEIFDDQFSVERPDGSNFTLKIRSTKLEDSAMYFCASSSLAERSYEQYFGPGTRLTVT.

This clonotype was detected only a few times. This chain links TRBV7-8 with TRBJ2-2, with D tentatively TRBD1 (5 bases). Germline assignment: CDR1 SGHVS and CDR2 FQNEAQ. CDR3 length equals 16 residues. The V gene lost 1 base and the J gene lost 4 bases, with 13 bases spanning the gap. CDR3 in DNA: TGTGCCAGCAGCTTAGTGGGGCAGGGTCTCACCGGGGAGCTGTTTTTT. The encoded protein is CASSLVGQGLTGELFF.

Only a few counts were recorded for this clonotype. The genes are TRBV5-8 and TRBJ1-1, with TRBD1 matching 7 bases. CDR1 is SGHTS, CDR2 YDEGEE, per germline. J lost 3 bases, V lost 4 bases, and 9 bases had no gene match. The length of the CDR3 is 15 residues. The CDR3 DNA reads as TGTGCCAGCAGCGGCAGGGGGGTATTTGACACTGAAGCTTTCTTT. It specifies CASSGRGVFDTEAFF.

The CDR3 spells CASLPLEAFF. CDR3 coding DNA: TGTGCCAGCTTGCCACTAGAAGCTTTCTTT. The chain recombines TRBV21-1 with TRBJ1-1. TRBV21-1 is termed a pseudogene. The CDR3 has 10 amino acids.

The V call is TRBV27, the J call TRBJ2-7; D is possibly TRBD1 (5 bases). Germline CDR1 and CDR2: MNHEY and SMNVEV (reference sequence). Trimming removed 4 bases at V and 6 bases at J, with 13 bases between. The CDR3 is 13 residues long. For the CDR3, the DNA is TGTGCCAGCAGTTCAGGGTTCCGTTTCGAGCAGTACTTC. This encodes CASSSGFRFEQYF.

The J gene is TRBJ1-1, the V gene TRBV9, with 9 bases identical to TRBD1. J lost 10 bases, V lost 3 bases, and 7 bases had no gene match. The CDR3 totals 13 residues. Germline values: CDR1 SGDLS, CDR2 YYNGEE. CDR3 DNA sequence: TGTGCCAGCAGCGAGGGGTCGGACAGGGGAGCTTTCTTT. Translation: CASSEGSDRGAFF.

This clonotype was counted ten times or more. The V call is TRBV21-1, the J call TRBJ2-2; no DNA check was done on the table's D call, TRBD1. TRBV21-1 represents a pseudogene. The CDR3 length is 15 residues. CDR3 region: CASSKGQETPGELFF. The CDR3 DNA sequence: TGTGCCAGCAGCAAAGGACAGGAGACCCCCGGGGAGCTGTTTTTT.

This clonotype was counted a few times. The chain employs TRBV20-1 and TRBJ2-7; 10 nucleotides line up with TRBD1. In germline, CDR1 is DFQATT, CDR2 SNEGSKA (reference sequence). The ends lost 1 base at V and 4 bases at J; junction bases unmatched: 4. This CDR3 contains 14 residues. The CDR3 region has the DNA TGCAGTGCTAGAGCCGGGACAGGGGAGTACGAGCAGTACTTC. It specifies CSARAGTGEYEQYF.

The V and J genes are TRBV7-3 and TRBJ1-1; D gene ambiguous. V was pared by 6 bases and J by 3 bases, with 11 bases between. The germline V gene has CDR1 SGHTA and CDR2 FQGTGA. CDR3 length: 13 residues. CDR3: CASRRTQYTEAFF. The CDR3 nucleotides read TGTGCCAGCAGACGGACCCAGTACACTGAAGCTTTCTTT.

Turning to this clonotype: Compared with germline, one end of the junction differs, possibly owing to a read error. The CDR3, as DNA: TGTGCCAGCAGCTTTGAAGGGATCGATTCACCCCTCCATTTT. Translating gives CASSFEGIDSPLHF. The J gene is TRBJ1-6, the V gene TRBV5-4; D is ambiguous. The CDR3 runs 14 residues. Per the germline V gene, CDR1 is SGHNT and CDR2 is YYREEE (reference sequence).

V and J are TRBV12-3 or TRBV12-4 and TRBJ2-7; no clear D gene. The V end lost 5 bases, the J end lost 3 bases, and 8 bases lay between the germline ends. The CDR3 consists of 12 residues. The CDR3 spells CASSLDHYEQYF. CDR3 nucleotides: TGTGCCAGCAGTCTAGACCACTACGAGCAGTACTTC.